A selection of T cell receptor beta chains follows, all from one sample in a study of T cells in Graves' hyperthyroidism and ophthalmopathy. One entry per CDR3 protein results from TCRdb running MiXCR on the multiplex PCR reads. The repertoire consists of roughly 840,000 distinct CDR3 sequences, with approximately 40% occurring once and the leading ten covering 7.5% to 9.5%. Sequencing was carried out using blood. The source of these receptors is a young man with Graves' hyperthyroidism. The CDR3 runs from the conserved cysteine through the conserved F or W. Fields, in order: V gene, J gene, clone size, D gene, CDR3 protein, CDR3 DNA. D genes are given only for firm matches. The size entry is marked missing in some rows and otherwise reads once, few, many or a size class.

v_gene: TRBV29-1; j_gene: TRBJ2-7; abundance: many; d_gene: -; CDR3aa: CSVEGGSAYEQYF; CDR3nt: TGCAGCGTTGAAGGGGGGTCGGCCTACGAGCAGTACTTC
v_gene: TRBV12-3/TRBV12-4; j_gene: TRBJ1-2; abundance: few; d_gene: -; CDR3aa: CASSLGPGGSYGYTF; CDR3nt: TGTGCCAGCAGTTTAGGTCCCGGAGGATCCTATGGCTACACCTTC
v_gene: TRBV6-5; j_gene: TRBJ2-7; abundance: few; d_gene: -; CDR3aa: CASSERGHEQYF; CDR3nt: TGTGCCAGCAGTGAACGGGGCCACGAGCAGTACTTC
v_gene: TRBV6-5; j_gene: TRBJ2-2; abundance: -; d_gene: TRBD1; CDR3aa: CASSTPGQGALNTGELFF; CDR3nt: TGTGCCAGCAGCACCCCGGGACAGGGGGCTTTGAACACCGGGGAGCTGTTTTTT
v_gene: TRBV12-3/TRBV12-4; j_gene: TRBJ2-5; abundance: -; d_gene: TRBD2; CDR3aa: CASSLKAGVGETQYF; CDR3nt: TGTGCCAGCAGTTTAAAAGCGGGAGTCGGGGAGACCCAGTACTTC
v_gene: TRBV25-1; j_gene: TRBJ1-1; abundance: -; d_gene: -; CDR3aa: CARVGTLNTEAFF; CDR3nt: TGTGCTAGAGTGGGCACCCTGAACACTGAAGCTTTCTTT
v_gene: TRBV11-1; j_gene: TRBJ2-5; abundance: -; d_gene: -; CDR3aa: CASSPSTWAETQYF; CDR3nt: TGTGCCAGCAGCCCGTCGACGTGGGCAGAGACCCAGTACTTC
v_gene: TRBV2; j_gene: TRBJ2-7; abundance: -; d_gene: -; CDR3aa: CASSLAPERLVGDEQYF; CDR3nt: TGTGCCAGCAGCTTGGCCCCGGAACGGTTAGTTGGGGACGAGCAGTACTTC
v_gene: TRBV19; j_gene: TRBJ1-1; abundance: -; d_gene: -; CDR3aa: CASSILGTPTGAFF; CDR3nt: TGTGCCAGTAGTATCCTTGGGACCCCCACCGGAGCTTTCTTT
v_gene: TRBV7-2; j_gene: TRBJ1-1; abundance: few; d_gene: -; CDR3aa: CASSPGGVRVGAFF; CDR3nt: TGTGCCAGCAGCCCGGGGGGCGTTAGAGTCGGGGCTTTCTTT
v_gene: TRBV29-1; j_gene: TRBJ2-2; abundance: -; d_gene: -; CDR3aa: CSVETSNTGELFF; CDR3nt: TGCAGCGTAGAGACATCGAACACCGGGGAGCTGTTTTTT
v_gene: TRBV5-6; j_gene: TRBJ2-7; abundance: -; d_gene: -; CDR3aa: CASSLQSNAYEQYF; CDR3nt: TGTGCCAGCAGCTTGCAATCTAACGCCTACGAGCAGTACTTC
v_gene: TRBV6-1; j_gene: TRBJ1-1; abundance: few; d_gene: TRBD1; CDR3aa: CASSEGIGDRGTEAFF; CDR3nt: TGTGCCAGCAGTGAAGGTATAGGGGACAGGGGAACTGAAGCTTTCTTT
v_gene: TRBV2; j_gene: TRBJ1-1; abundance: once; d_gene: -; CDR3aa: CANNRGGLNTEAFF; CDR3nt: TGTGCCAACAACCGGGGAGGTTTAAACACTGAAGCTTTCTTT
v_gene: TRBV25-1; j_gene: TRBJ2-5; abundance: -; d_gene: -; CDR3aa: CASVHGGEETQYF; CDR3nt: TGTGCCAGCGTTCACGGTGGGGAAGAGACCCAGTACTTC
v_gene: TRBV5-1; j_gene: TRBJ1-4; abundance: few; d_gene: -; CDR3aa: CASSLEARRDEKLFF; CDR3nt: TGCGCCAGCAGCTTGGAGGCCAGGAGGGATGAAAAACTGTTTTTT
v_gene: TRBV7-9; j_gene: TRBJ2-6; abundance: many; d_gene: -; CDR3aa: CASSLALGTGANVLTF; CDR3nt: TGTGCCAGCAGCTTAGCGTTGGGGACAGGGGCCAACGTCCTGACTTTC
v_gene: TRBV7-9; j_gene: TRBJ2-7; abundance: -; d_gene: -; CDR3aa: CASSRTDTGEQYF; CDR3nt: TGCGCCAGCAGCCGCACTGATACAGGGGAGCAGTACTTC
v_gene: TRBV7-3; j_gene: TRBJ2-5; abundance: many; d_gene: TRBD2; CDR3aa: CASSPSGTGETQYF; CDR3nt: TGTGCCAGCAGCCCTAGCGGGACTGGGGAGACCCAGTACTTC
v_gene: TRBV10-3; j_gene: TRBJ2-3; abundance: -; d_gene: -; CDR3aa: CATSDFTDTQYF; CDR3nt: TGTGCCACCAGTGATTTTACAGATACGCAGTATTTT
v_gene: TRBV7-2; j_gene: TRBJ2-5; abundance: many; d_gene: TRBD2; CDR3aa: CASSLGLAGGGGETQYF; CDR3nt: TGTGCCAGCAGCTTAGGACTCGCGGGCGGGGGAGGCGAGACCCAGTACTTC
v_gene: TRBV7-9; j_gene: TRBJ2-7; abundance: many; d_gene: TRBD1; CDR3aa: CASSFRQGVYEQYF; CDR3nt: TGTGCCAGCAGCTTCCGACAGGGGGTCTACGAGCAGTACTTC
v_gene: TRBV4-1; j_gene: TRBJ2-7; abundance: -; d_gene: -; CDR3aa: CASSQERAVTYEQYF; CDR3nt: TGCGCCAGCAGCCAAGAGAGGGCAGTTACCTACGAGCAGTACTTC
v_gene: TRBV10-3; j_gene: TRBJ2-7; abundance: few; d_gene: -; CDR3aa: CASNFDWVSEQYF; CDR3nt: TGTGCCAGCAATTTCGATTGGGTCAGCGAGCAGTACTTC
v_gene: TRBV12-3/TRBV12-4; j_gene: TRBJ1-5; abundance: few; d_gene: -; CDR3aa: CASSLEAEGQPQHF; CDR3nt: TGTGCCAGCAGTTTAGAGGCAGAGGGACAGCCCCAGCATTTT
v_gene: TRBV10-3; j_gene: TRBJ1-2; abundance: once; d_gene: -; CDR3aa: CAISAREGYGYTF; CDR3nt: TGTGCCATCAGTGCTAGGGAGGGTTATGGCTACACCTTC
v_gene: TRBV29-1; j_gene: TRBJ2-1; abundance: -; d_gene: TRBD2; CDR3aa: CSVELAAGLDNEQFF; CDR3nt: TGCAGCGTTGAACTAGCGGCTGGACTAGACAATGAGCAGTTCTTC
v_gene: TRBV19; j_gene: TRBJ1-2; abundance: -; d_gene: -; CDR3aa: CASGGYSGANVLTFGTGYTF; CDR3nt: -
v_gene: TRBV5-5; j_gene: TRBJ1-2; abundance: many; d_gene: -; CDR3aa: CASSLEVGGYTF; CDR3nt: TGTGCCAGCAGCTTGGAAGTTGGCGGCTACACCTTC
v_gene: TRBV2; j_gene: TRBJ2-7; abundance: many; d_gene: -; CDR3aa: CASSESVGYEQYF; CDR3nt: TGTGCCAGCAGTGAATCAGTGGGATACGAGCAGTACTTC
v_gene: TRBV9; j_gene: TRBJ2-7; abundance: few; d_gene: TRBD1; CDR3aa: CASSGPGTGGYEQYF; CDR3nt: TGTGCCAGCAGCGGACCCGGGACAGGGGGCTACGAGCAGTACTTC
v_gene: TRBV5-5; j_gene: TRBJ1-4; abundance: -; d_gene: -; CDR3aa: CASSLAAGKLFF; CDR3nt: TGTGCCAGCAGCTTGGCCGCAGGGAAACTGTTTTTT
v_gene: TRBV9; j_gene: TRBJ2-7; abundance: -; d_gene: -; CDR3aa: CASSVAGAATYEQYF; CDR3nt: TGTGCCAGCAGCGTAGCTGGGGCAGCTACCTACGAGCAGTACTTC
v_gene: TRBV20-1; j_gene: TRBJ1-6; abundance: many; d_gene: -; CDR3aa: CSASGPNNSPLHF; CDR3nt: TGCAGTGCTAGTGGACCGAATAATTCACCCCTCCACTTT
v_gene: TRBV29-1; j_gene: TRBJ2-6; abundance: -; d_gene: -; CDR3aa: CSVGSGAGANVLTF; CDR3nt: TGCAGCGTTGGTTCAGGGGCCGGGGCCAACGTCCTGACTTTC
v_gene: TRBV6-5; j_gene: TRBJ2-7; abundance: -; d_gene: TRBD1; CDR3aa: CASRAGTGGGNEQYF; CDR3nt: TGTGCCAGCAGAGCCGGGACAGGGGGAGGAAACGAGCAGTACTTC